Presented here are 28 T cell receptor beta chains from one specimen sequenced in a study of blood T cell repertoires in COVID-19. Some clones are missing from TCRdb's copy, which holds only in-frame ones; the method was immunoSEQ multiplex PCR. There are fewer than 55,000 clones in the sample; roughly four fifths occur only once, and about 2.7% lies in the top ten. Sequenced sample: peripheral blood. The receptor set was obtained from a woman aged 55-75 years with acute or convalescent COVID-19.

This chain links TRBV24-1 with TRBJ1-5, with unresolved D. The CDR3 covers 13 residues. Germline V gene data show CDR1 as KGHDR and CDR2 as SFDVKD. The V end lost 5 bases, the J end lost 9 bases, and 13 bases lay between the germline ends. The CDR3 nucleotides are TGTGCCACCAGTGGAGGCGACCTAAGGCCCCAGCATTTT. Its protein product is CATSGGDLRPQHF.

The rearrangement uses TRBV12-3 or TRBV12-4 and TRBJ2-7; 8 bases map to TRBD1. V lost 3 bases, J lost 7 bases, and 5 bases stayed unmatched. This CDR3 is built from 13 residues. Here the CDR3 DNA reads TGTGCCAGCAGTTTCGGACAGGGAACGGAGCAGTACTTC. This encodes CASSFGQGTEQYF.

A single count supports this clone. V usage is TRBV6-4 and J usage is TRBJ2-1, with TRBD1 identical over 10 bases. The germline V gene has CDR1 MRHNA and CDR2 SNTAGT. The CDR3 loop spans 15 amino acids. After removal of 6 bases from V and 3 bases from J, the junction contained 5 bases not matched to a gene. CDR3 coding DNA: TGTGCCAGCAGCAAGGGACAGGGGAACTACAATGAGCAGTTCTTC. This encodes CASSKGQGNYNEQFF.

The chain carries TRBV6-5 and TRBJ1-6, with no clear D. The germline V and J ends were trimmed by 9 bases and 7 bases, with 16 bases remaining between them. In germline, CDR1 is MNHEY, CDR2 SVGAGI. The CDR3 has 14 residues. Written as DNA, the CDR3 is TGTGCCAGTAGGGCGGGGTATACGAATTCACCCCTCCACTTT. Its translation: CASRAGYTNSPLHF.

This clone showed up just a few times. The chain joins TRBV27 to TRBJ2-1; D may be TRBD2 (6 bases). Trimming left V 6 bases short and J 12 bases short, with 12 bases between. CDR3 size: 11 residues. Germline V gene lookup returns CDR1 MNHEY and CDR2 SMNVEV (reference sequence). As DNA, the CDR3 is TGTGCCAGCAGGGCGATGGGGGGGCAGTTCTTC. This codes for CASRAMGGQFF.

J is TRBJ1-2 and V is TRBV6-5; D unresolved. Germline V gene data show CDR1 as MNHEY and CDR2 as SVGAGI. Deletions cut 0 bases from V and 3 bases from J, with 5 bases between. CDR3 size: 13 residues. CDR3 DNA: TGTGCCAGCAGTTACTCGACTTACTATGGCTACACCTTC. As protein: CASSYSTYYGYTF.

The chain recombines TRBV11-2 with TRBJ1-4, with TRBD1 matching over 7 bases. The CDR3 extends over 14 amino acids. Trimming removed 1 base from V and 11 bases from J; junction bases left unmatched: 7. Germline CDR1 is SGHAT and CDR2 is FQNNGV. CDR3 loop: CASSLGPTGVKLFF. DNA of the CDR3: TGTGCCAGCAGCTTAGGGCCCACAGGGGTTAAACTGTTTTTT.

V and J are TRBV28 and TRBJ1-1; perhaps TRBD1 as D (5 bases). Trimming removed 7 bases from V and 4 bases from J, with 16 bases in between. The CDR3 contains 14 residues. Germline assignment: CDR1 MDHEN and CDR2 SYDVKM. In DNA form, the CDR3 reads TGTGCCAGCACCTCTGCGGGGCCGGGCACTGAAGCTTTCTTT. Amino acids: CASTSAGPGTEAFF.

The chain carries TRBV7-3 and TRBJ2-1, with D possibly matching TRBD2 (5 bases). The germline V gene encodes CDR1 SGHTA and CDR2 FQGTGA. The ends were cut back, 3 bases at V and 1 base at J, with 10 bases in the middle. The CDR3 covers 15 residues. The CDR3 spells CASSFDRGSYNEQFF. The CDR3 nucleotides read TGTGCCAGCAGCTTCGACCGGGGATCCTACAATGAGCAGTTCTTC. The full variable domain, completed using reference TRBV7-3 and TRBJ2-1, is GAGVSQTPSNKVTEKGKYVELRCDPISGHTALYWYRQSLGQGPEFLIYFQGTGAADDSGLPNDRFFAVRPEGSVSTLKIQRTERGDSAVYLCASSFDRGSYNEQFFGPGTRLTVL.

Only one count was recorded for this clone. The chain uses TRBV20-1 and TRBJ2-7; D possibly corresponds to TRBD2 (5 bases). From germline, CDR1 is DFQATT and CDR2 SNEGSKA (reference sequence). Between the trimmed V and J ends, which lost 3 bases and 6 bases, there was a span of 12 bases. The CDR3 contains 12 residues. The CDR3: CSASTGSGEQYF. CDR3 sequence (DNA): TGCAGTGCTAGTACGGGGTCGGGCGAGCAGTACTTC.

V and J are TRBV2 and TRBJ1-4; D uncertain. V was shortened by 5 bases and J by 11 bases, with 15 bases between the two germline ends. The CDR3 extends over 13 amino acids. The germline gives CDR1 SNHLY, CDR2 FYNNEI. In DNA form, the CDR3 reads TGTGCCAGCAGTAAAACGGTCGCGGGGAAACTGTTTTTT. Protein product: CASSKTVAGKLFF.

CDR3 sequence: CASMRPGQGKNIQYF. The CDR3 bases are TGTGCCAGCATGAGACCGGGACAGGGTAAAAACATTCAGTACTTC. The chain links TRBV2 to TRBJ2-4; 9 bases map to TRBD1. V lost 7 bases to trimming and J lost 4 bases; unmatched junction nucleotides: 8. This CDR3 has 15 residues. CDR1 and CDR2 from the germline V gene are SNHLY and FYNNEI.

V gene TRBV12-3 or TRBV12-4 combines with J gene TRBJ1-6; possible D gene TRBD1, 5 bases. This CDR3 is 12 amino acids long. The V end lost 4 bases, the J end lost 10 bases, and 8 bases lay between the germline ends. CDR3 bases: TGTGCCAGCAGTTCAGGGTCATCACCCCTCCACTTT. Its translation is CASSSGSSPLHF.

This clone was seen once. The chain links TRBV9 to TRBJ2-5, with 9 bases fitting TRBD2. V was clipped by 3 bases and J by 1 base; unmatched bases: 4. Germline loops: CDR1 SGDLS, CDR2 YYNGEE. The CDR3 is 15 amino acids. The DNA for the CDR3 is TGTGCCAGCAGCGACATGCGGGGGGGCCAAGAGACCCAGTACTTC. Translating gives CASSDMRGGQETQYF.

CDR3 bases: TGTGCCAGCAGCCAACAGTTGAGCGTCGTCGAGCAGTACTTC. Its protein is CASSQQLSVVEQYF. The chain recombines TRBV3-1 (or the pseudogene TRBV3-2) with TRBJ2-7; D unresolved. The CDR3 has 14 residues. Germline CDR1 reads LGHDT; CDR2 reads YNNKEL (reference sequence). V shed 2 bases and J shed 6 bases, with 14 bases lying between them.

The chain combines TRBV5-5 with TRBJ2-5; a weak D match, TRBD2 (6 bases). The V and J ends lost 0 bases and 2 bases respectively, with 14 bases between them. The V gene's germline CDR1 is SGHKS and CDR2 YYEKEE (reference sequence). The CDR3 is 16 residues long. Here the CDR3 reads CASSLGDWRHQETQYF. The CDR3 DNA sequence: TGTGCCAGCAGCTTGGGGGACTGGAGACATCAAGAGACCCAGTACTTC.

The chain recombines TRBV6-2 or TRBV6-3 with TRBJ1-5, with 7 bases fitting TRBD1. Germline V lookup: CDR1 MNHEY, CDR2 SVGEGT. The junction had 3 bases not matched to a gene; V was cut back by 5 bases and J by 2 bases. This CDR3 has 14 residues. The CDR3: CASSHTGGNQPQHF. For the CDR3, the DNA is TGTGCCAGCAGTCACACAGGGGGCAATCAGCCCCAGCATTTT.

The CDR3 reads CASSVLGQGAGNTIYF. The CDR3 DNA sequence: TGTGCCAGCAGCGTCCTGGGACAGGGGGCTGGAAACACCATATATTTT. This chain connects TRBV9 to TRBJ1-3, with 11 positions matching TRBD1. The CDR3 consists of 16 residues. Germline assignment: CDR1 SGDLS and CDR2 YYNGEE. Trimming at V came to 2 bases and at J to 2 bases, leaving 3 bases not matched to a gene.

The chain couples TRBV5-1 to TRBJ2-1; TRBD2 might be the D (6 bases). The length of the CDR3 is 15 residues. The germline gives CDR1 SGHRS, CDR2 YFSETQ. V lost 1 base to trimming and J lost 0 bases, with 8 bases between them. Here the CDR3 reads CASSLNGGSYNEQFF. DNA for the CDR3: TGCGCCAGCAGCTTGAACGGGGGCTCCTACAATGAGCAGTTCTTC.

The CDR3 nucleotides read TGTGCCAGCAGCGTAGGAAACGGGGGCTCTGGAAACACCATATATTTT. This gives the protein CASSVGNGGSGNTIYF. The V gene is TRBV9, the J gene TRBJ1-3, with D perhaps matching TRBD1 (5 bases). This CDR3 is built from 16 residues. V gave up 0 bases and J gave up 0 bases, with 10 bases separating them. Germline CDR1 and CDR2: SGDLS and YYNGEE.

The chain carries TRBV9 and TRBJ1-2; D uncertain. V was shortened by 3 bases and J by 3 bases, with 3 bases between the two germline ends. There are 11 residues in the CDR3. CDR1 SGDLS and CDR2 YYNGEE come from the germline V gene. The DNA for the CDR3 is TGTGCCAGCAGCGAGCACTATGGCTACACCTTC. Amino acids: CASSEHYGYTF.

The chain uses TRBV23-1 and TRBJ1-1; 10 bases fit TRBD1. TRBV23-1 carries the ORF label, with uncertain function. J gave up 0 bases and V 7 bases, and 11 bases lay outside the gene matches. CDR3 length: 17 amino acids. DNA for the CDR3: TGCGCCAGCAACAGAGAGACAGGGGGCGATGTGAACACTGAAGCTTTCTTT. Amino acids: CASNRETGGDVNTEAFF.

The genes are TRBV29-1 and TRBJ2-4, with TRBD1 identical over 7 bases. The CDR3 sequence is 14 residues long. Germline CDR1 reads SQVTM; CDR2 reads ANQGSEA. The CDR3 loop is CNTQGVAGKNIQYF. The CDR3 DNA is TGCAACACGCAGGGGGTTGCGGGTAAAAACATTCAGTACTTC. Full variable domain (outside the CDR3, taken from reference TRBV29-1 and TRBJ2-4): SAVISQKPSRDICQRGTSLTIQCQVDSQVTMMFWYRQQPGQSLTLIATANQGSEATYESGFVIDKFPISRPNLTFSTLTVSNMSPEDSSIYLCNTQGVAGKNIQYFGAGTRLSVL.

This chain joins TRBV10-3 and TRBJ2-1, with 10 nucleotides matching TRBD2. From germline, CDR1 is ENHRY and CDR2 SYGVKD. The CDR3 runs to 16 residues. Trimming removed 6 bases from V and 4 bases from J; junction bases left unmatched: 9. CDR3 residues: CAIRGFLAGGYNEQFF. DNA of the CDR3: TGTGCCATCAGGGGATTTTTAGCGGGGGGTTACAATGAGCAGTTCTTC.

The chain couples TRBV11-3 to TRBJ2-2; weak D call: TRBD2 (6 bases). Germline V gene data show CDR1 as SGHNT and CDR2 as YENEEA. The V gene lost 5 bases and the J gene lost 0 bases, with 10 bases spanning the gap. This CDR3 region has 15 residues. The CDR3 reads CASSPTRSNTGELFF. The DNA for the CDR3 is TGTGCCAGCAGCCCGACTAGATCGAACACCGGGGAGCTGTTTTTT.

A single count supports this clone. The rearrangement links TRBV6-5 to TRBJ1-1, with 8 bases aligning to TRBD1. The CDR3 sequence is 15 residues long. The germline CDR1 and CDR2 sequences are MNHEY and SVGAGI. V was pared by 7 bases and J by 11 bases, with 18 bases of the junction left unmatched. CDR3 nucleotides: TGTGCCAGCATTCGGACAGGGTCGCACAAACGGGGGGCTTTCTTT. This codes for CASIRTGSHKRGAFF.

The rearrangement uses TRBV2 and TRBJ2-7; a possible D gene is TRBD2 (6 bases). This CDR3 spans 13 amino acids. Trimming took 6 bases from V and 7 from J, leaving 16 bases between them. Germline V lookup: CDR1 SNHLY, CDR2 FYNNEI. CDR3 DNA: TGTGCCAGCAGAGACATAGCGGACTGGGAGCAGTACTTC. This gives the protein CASRDIADWEQYF.

This chain connects TRBV6-5 to TRBJ1-2; D remains ambiguous. Trimming took off 6 bases at V and 7 bases at J, with 12 bases between the two ends. From germline, CDR1 is MNHEY and CDR2 SVGAGI. The CDR3 has 12 amino acids. CDR3 DNA: TGTGCCAGCAGCCAGAAAGGACTTGGCTACACCTTC. Translated, it gives CASSQKGLGYTF.